Following are 27 T cell receptor beta chains from one sample sequenced in a study of neurological immune-mediated disorders. TCRdb ran MiXCR on the 5' RACE reads and lists one entry per CDR3 protein. The sample consists of tens of thousands of distinct CDR3 sequences, approximately 3.5% of them appearing once. The sample consisted of PBMCs. The receptors stem from a man in his forties with multiple sclerosis.

This clonotype came up many times. This CDR3 is CASRLIPYTEAFF. In nucleotides, the CDR3 is TGTGCCAGCAGGTTAATACCCTACACTGAAGCTTTCTTT. The genes are TRBV12-3 or TRBV12-4 and TRBJ1-1; D remains ambiguous. This CDR3 is 13 amino acids long. Trimming shortened V by 6 bases and J by 3 bases, and 11 bases separated the two germline ends.

The table lists this clonotype with a few counts. An end of the junction does not agree with germline; a read error may underlie this. V usage is TRBV9 and J usage is TRBJ1-5, with 7 bases that match TRBD1. Per germline, CDR1 SGDLS and CDR2 YYNGEE. The CDR3 has 16 amino acids. Here the CDR3 reads CASSVGPSTGNQPQNF. The CDR3 coding sequence is TGTGCCAGCAGCGTCGGCCCCTCGACAGGGAACCAGCCCCAGAATTTT.

This clonotype occurred many times. The chain employs TRBV20-1 and TRBJ2-7; maybe TRBD2 (5 bases). This CDR3 spans 14 amino acids. Germline CDR1 reads DFQATT; CDR2 reads SNEGSKA (reference sequence). Trimming shortened V by 3 bases and J by 7 bases, and 19 bases separated the two germline ends. CDR3: CSARPPGKRVEQYF. CDR3 coding DNA: TGCAGTGCTAGGCCCCCGGGAAAACGCGTGGAGCAGTACTTC.

This clonotype was counted between two and nine times. At one of its ends the junction is not consistent with the germline gene, which may arise from a read error. This chain uses TRBV5-1 with TRBJ1-5, with 8 bases matching TRBD1. The germline V gene has CDR1 SGHRS and CDR2 YFSETQ. There are 16 residues in the CDR3. The CDR3 loop reads CASSLGAGGFGQPQNF. CDR3 sequence (DNA): TGCGCCAGCAGCTTGGGCGCAGGGGGCTTCGGTCAGCCCCAGAATTTT.

This clonotype appeared many times. The V and J genes are TRBV12-3 or TRBV12-4 and TRBJ2-3; 8 nucleotides match TRBD1. After removal of 1 base from V and 4 bases from J, the junction contained 4 bases not matched to a gene. CDR3 length equals 15 residues. The CDR3 coding sequence is TGTGCCAGCAGTTTAGAACAGGGGGTGGCAGATACGCAGTATTTT. It codes for CASSLEQGVADTQYF.

This clonotype was picked up many times. The chain joins TRBV4-1 to TRBJ2-1; 9 nucleotides align to TRBD1. Germline CDR1 MGHRA, CDR2 YSYEKL. The V segment lost 4 bases and the J segment 7 bases; nucleotides outside the gene matches: 14. The CDR3 is 17 amino acids. The CDR3 protein is CASSPTKSGTGWNEQFF. Here the CDR3 DNA reads TGCGCCAGCAGCCCCACTAAATCGGGGACAGGGTGGAATGAGCAGTTCTTC.

This clonotype came up many times. The rearrangement uses TRBV28 and TRBJ2-7; D is unresolved. The CDR3 length is 15 residues. Looked up from germline, CDR1 is MDHEN and CDR2 is SYDVKM. V lost 3 bases, J lost 1 base, and 13 bases lay in between. This CDR3 is CASSFETTTSYEQYF. In DNA, the CDR3 is TGTGCCAGCAGTTTCGAGACGACGACATCCTACGAGCAGTACTTC.

This clonotype was detected ten times or more. J is TRBJ1-1 and V is TRBV20-1; D is undetermined. This CDR3 region has 17 residues. Per the germline V gene, CDR1 is DFQATT and CDR2 is SNEGSKA (reference sequence). Between the trimmed V and J ends, which lost 3 bases and 0 bases, there was a span of 20 bases. The CDR3 reads CSASFPPGSSMNTEAFF. CDR3 DNA: TGCAGTGCTAGTTTCCCCCCTGGGAGTTCTATGAACACTGAAGCTTTCTTT.

Many counts were recorded for this clonotype. The V gene is TRBV4-1, the J gene TRBJ1-1; maybe TRBD1 (6 bases). The CDR3 contains 17 residues. The V gene's germline CDR1 is MGHRA and CDR2 YSYEKL. V lost 3 bases and J lost 4, with 21 bases in between. The CDR3 coding sequence is TGCGCCAGCAGCCATCCACAGGGACCCCTAGGTACCACTGAAGCTTTCTTT. Its translation: CASSHPQGPLGTTEAFF.

About this clonotype itself: Being one base from a much bigger clone, this may be a read error. The chain combines TRBV7-3 with TRBJ2-1; possible D gene TRBD1, 6 bases. The CDR3 spans 14 residues. Germline values: CDR1 SGHTA, CDR2 FQGTGA. V lost 2 bases and J 5 bases, leaving 10 bases between the germline ends. This chain's CDR3 is CASSLVKGDNEQFF. The CDR3 DNA is TGTGCCAGCAGCTTAGTAAAGGGGGACAATGAGCAGTTCTTC.

This clonotype came up many times. This sequence joins TRBV20-1 and TRBJ1-2; D is ambiguous. The CDR3 loop spans 12 amino acids. V lost 6 bases and J 8 bases, leaving 16 bases between the germline ends. The germline V gene has CDR1 DFQATT and CDR2 SNEGSKA (reference sequence). The CDR3 bases are TGCAGTGCATTCAAGGCCCCCCGGGGCTACACCTTC. It encodes CSAFKAPRGYTF.

This clonotype appeared many times. The chain has TRBV28 and TRBJ2-7; D is uncertain. V lost 6 bases, J lost 0 bases, and 18 bases lay in between. Germline CDR1 and CDR2: MDHEN and SYDVKM. The CDR3 has 16 amino acids. CDR3 region: CASSPLGTVASYEQYF. CDR3 in DNA: TGTGCCAGCAGCCCGTTGGGTACAGTGGCCTCCTACGAGCAGTACTTC. Full variable domain (rest looked up from reference TRBV28 and TRBJ2-7): DVKVTQSSRYLVKRTGEKVFLECVQDMDHENMFWYRQDPGLGLRLIYFSYDVKMKEKGDIPEGYSVSREKKERFSLILESASTNQTSMYLCASSPLGTVASYEQYFGPGTRLTVT.

In this sample, this clonotype turned up many times. The chain links TRBV3-1 to TRBJ2-7; TRBD1 matches at 7 bases. The J segment lost 3 bases and the V segment lost 1 base, leaving 9 bases of the junction unmatched. Germline V gene data show CDR1 as LGHDT and CDR2 as YNNKEL (reference sequence). This CDR3 spans 16 amino acids. In DNA form, the CDR3 reads TGTGCCAGCAGCCAAGGTTTTCCGGGACAGAACTACGAGCAGTACTTC. It is translated as CASSQGFPGQNYEQYF.

Many counts were recorded for this clonotype. The chain uses TRBV20-1 and TRBJ1-6; 11 bases align to TRBD1. Germline V gene sequence: CDR1 DFQATT, CDR2 SNEGSKA (reference sequence). With 6 bases clipped from V and 9 bases from J, the junction kept 7 bases outside the gene matches. The CDR3 extends over 14 amino acids. CDR3 coding DNA: TGCAGTGCGGGGACAGGGGGGTTCGTTTCACCCCTCCACTTT. This encodes CSAGTGGFVSPLHF.

This clonotype was counted at least ten times. The rearrangement links TRBV5-1 to TRBJ2-5, with 8 bases matching TRBD1. The length of the CDR3 is 15 residues. CDR1 and CDR2 (germline): SGHRS, YFSETQ. V dropped 2 bases and J dropped 4; count of bases not matched to a gene: 7. CDR3 sequence: CASSFIPTGAETQYF. The CDR3 bases are TGCGCCAGCAGCTTTATCCCGACAGGGGCAGAGACCCAGTACTTC.

The sample holds many counts of this clonotype. CDR3 loop: CASSLTSGAGETQYF. The DNA of the CDR3 is TGCGCCAGCAGCTTGACATCCGGGGCCGGTGAGACCCAGTACTTC. V is TRBV5-1 and J is TRBJ2-5; possibly TRBD1 or TRBD2 for D (5 bases each). Germline CDR1 SGHRS, CDR2 YFSETQ. The CDR3 covers 15 residues. The V gene lost 1 base and the J gene lost 5 bases, with 15 bases spanning the gap.

This clonotype was recorded many times. The chain couples TRBV6-8 to TRBJ2-7; maybe TRBD1 (6 bases). There are 12 residues in the CDR3. Trimming removed 7 bases at V and 7 bases at J, with 14 bases between. Looked up from germline, CDR1 is MNHGY and CDR2 is SAAAGT. CDR3 sequence: CASNTGSREQYF. DNA of the CDR3: TGTGCCAGCAACACAGGGTCCAGGGAGCAGTACTTC.

A remark on this clonotype: Being one base from a much bigger clone, this may be a read error. V is TRBV9 and J is TRBJ2-5; weak D call: TRBD2 (6 bases). V was trimmed by 0 bases and J by 5 bases, leaving 14 bases between them. The germline CDR1 and CDR2 sequences are SGDLS and YYNGEE. The CDR3 covers 15 residues. CDR3 coding DNA: TGTGCCAGCAGCGTAGAGGGGACGACTAGGGAGACCCAGTACTTC. Translation gives CASSVEGTTRETQYF. Variable domain in full (rest from reference TRBV9 and TRBJ2-5): DSGVTQTPKHLITATGQRVTLRCSPRSGDLSVYWYQQSLDQGLQFLIQYYNGEERAKGNILERFSAQQFPDLHSELNLSSLELGDSALYFCASSVEGTTRETQYFGPGTRLLVL.

This clonotype was observed at least ten times. V gene TRBV7-6 combines with J gene TRBJ2-7, with 12 bases matching TRBD2. The CDR3 is 15 residues long. The germline gives CDR1 SGHVS, CDR2 FNYEAQ. J gave up 4 bases and V 2 bases, and 3 bases lay outside the gene matches. The DNA for the CDR3 is TGTGCCAGCAGCTTATCCGGGACTAGCGGGTACGAGCAGTACTTC. This gives the protein CASSLSGTSGYEQYF.

The table lists this clonotype with many counts. V gene TRBV20-1 combines with J gene TRBJ2-2; D remains ambiguous. V gave up 6 bases and J gave up 8 bases, with 13 bases separating them. The CDR3 loop spans 12 amino acids. Germline CDR1 and CDR2: DFQATT and SNEGSKA (reference sequence). The CDR3 protein is CSAPVGSGELFF. The CDR3 region has the DNA TGCAGTGCCCCAGTGGGGTCGGGGGAGCTGTTTTTT.

This chain links TRBV7-9 with TRBJ2-1; D may be TRBD2 (5 bases). Trimming stripped 4 bases from V and 10 bases from J, with 14 bases between. Germline V gene sequence: CDR1 SEHNR, CDR2 FQNEAQ (reference sequence). CDR3 length: 13 residues. CDR3 residues: CASSSLSLAEQFF. In DNA form, the CDR3 reads TGTGCCAGCAGCTCCCTCTCTCTAGCAGAGCAGTTCTTC.

This clonotype has a count of ten or more. The V gene is TRBV20-1, the J gene TRBJ2-1; D is undetermined. Germline CDR1 DFQATT, CDR2 SNEGSKA (reference sequence). V lost 0 bases and J lost 16, with 19 bases in between. This CDR3 comprises 13 residues. The CDR3 region has the DNA TGCAGTGCTAGAGATCAGACGATGTCCCCTATATTCTTC. Translated, it gives CSARDQTMSPIFF.

In this sample, this clonotype turned up many times. The chain is built from TRBV3-1 and TRBJ2-5; TRBD2 aligns across 8 bases. The CDR3 runs to 14 residues. J was trimmed by 5 bases and V by 1 base; bases with no gene match: 3. Germline loops: CDR1 LGHDT, CDR2 YNNKEL (reference sequence). Written as DNA, the CDR3 is TGTGCCAGCAGCCAAGCGGGGGGGCGGGAGACCCAGTACTTC. It specifies CASSQAGGRETQYF.

This clonotype was counted ten times or more. For the CDR3, the DNA is TGCAGTGCTAGAGCGGGGGGAGGCTACAATGAGCAGTTCTTC. Translating it yields CSARAGGGYNEQFF. This chain uses TRBV20-1 with TRBJ2-1, with 7 bases lining up with TRBD2. Germline V CDR1 and CDR2: DFQATT, SNEGSKA (reference sequence). Trimming at V came to 1 base and at J to 3 bases, leaving 3 bases not matched to a gene. The CDR3 is 14 amino acids.

This clonotype was observed many times. The junction and the germline gene differ at one end; a read error may be behind it. V is TRBV28 and J is TRBJ1-5, with D possibly matching TRBD1 (5 bases). This CDR3 comprises 14 residues. In germline, CDR1 is MDHEN, CDR2 SYDVKM. CDR3 loop: CASRSGGGYQPQNF. The CDR3 nucleotides read TGTGCCAGCAGATCCGGGGGAGGTTATCAGCCCCAGAATTTT.

The sample holds many counts of this clonotype. The chain employs TRBV20-1 and TRBJ1-1; perhaps TRBD1 as D (5 bases). Germline-derived CDR1 and CDR2 are DFQATT and SNEGSKA (reference sequence). The CDR3 is 13 residues long. V dropped 2 bases and J dropped 4 bases, with 11 bases sitting between them. CDR3 in DNA: TGCAGTGCTAGACAGGGATCGAGCACTGAAGCTTTCTTT. As protein: CSARQGSSTEAFF.

This clonotype was seen many times. At one of its ends the junction is not consistent with the germline gene, which may arise from a read error. V is TRBV6-1 and J is TRBJ1-5; D gene ambiguous. This CDR3 region has 13 residues. From germline, CDR1 is MNHNS and CDR2 SASEGT. DNA of the CDR3: TGTGCCAGCATTTCGGACCTAAATCAGCCCCAGAATTTT. The encoded protein is CASISDLNQPQNF.